One sample yielded the 6 T cell receptor beta chains listed below, sequenced in a study of Graves' ophthalmopathy and Graves' hyperthyroidism. RNA served as the template for amplifying TCR beta CDR3 regions. Second-round multiplex PCR followed a first-round RT-PCR using HTBI primers. TCRdb used MiXCR to reprocess the multiplex PCR reads, holding one entry per CDR3 protein. The table shows some 520,000 distinct CDR3 sequences, with around 14% occurring only once. Sequenced material: blood. Source of these receptors: a woman aged 25-40 years with Graves' ophthalmopathy.

This chain uses TRBV20-1 with TRBJ2-4; a possible D gene is TRBD2 (7 bases). Germline V gives CDR1 DFQATT, CDR2 SNEGSKA (reference sequence). This CDR3 is 16 amino acids long. V was cut by 1 base and J by 3 bases, with 16 bases left in between. Here the CDR3 DNA reads TGCAGTGCTAGAGTCAGGGGAGGGTTGGGCAAAAACATTCAGTACTTC. Translating it yields CSARVRGGLGKNIQYF.

This clonotype was found many times. The rearrangement joins TRBV30 to TRBJ1-2, with a tentative D call TRBD1 (6 bases). The CDR3 totals 13 residues. Germline V gene sequence: CDR1 GTSNPN, CDR2 SVGIG (reference sequence). V was trimmed by 5 bases and J by 7 bases, leaving 17 bases between them. The CDR3 nucleotides are TGTGCCTGGGACCAACAGGGCGACGGTGGCTACACCTTC. Translating it yields CAWDQQGDGGYTF.

This clonotype was picked up many times. The rearrangement joins TRBV20-1 to TRBJ1-1; D not resolved. The germline V gene has CDR1 DFQATT and CDR2 SNEGSKA (reference sequence). The CDR3 spans 14 residues. The V and J ends lost 2 bases and 4 bases respectively, with 14 bases between them. CDR3 in amino acids: CSARPADVGTEAFF. The CDR3 DNA reads TGCAGTGCTAGACCGGCGGACGTGGGCACTGAAGCTTTCTTT.

This clonotype was detected only a few times. This chain connects TRBV19 to TRBJ2-2; D gene uncertain. V dropped 2 bases and J dropped 8 bases, with 18 bases sitting between them. The CDR3 has 16 amino acids. Germline values: CDR1 LNHDA, CDR2 SQIVND (reference sequence). The CDR3 protein is CASSITVGVIGGELFF. DNA of the CDR3: TGTGCCAGTAGTATAACTGTCGGAGTCATTGGAGGGGAGCTGTTTTTT.

Ten or more counts support this clonotype. This rearrangement joins TRBV30 to TRBJ1-2; the match to TRBD1 covers 8 bases. From germline, CDR1 is GTSNPN and CDR2 SVGIG (reference sequence). Germline trimming cut 1 base from V and 5 bases from J; bases unmatched to any gene: 6. This CDR3 has 14 amino acids. CDR3 DNA: TGTGCCTGGAGTGGTGCAGGGGGCGGGTATGGCTACACCTTC. It encodes CAWSGAGGGYGYTF.

This clonotype was seen ten or more times. The chain joins TRBV11-2 to TRBJ2-7; tentative D call: TRBD1 (6 bases). The germline CDR1 and CDR2 sequences are SGHAT and FQNNGV. There are 15 residues in the CDR3. V lost 2 bases, J lost 3 bases, and 14 bases lay in between. The CDR3 is CASSLLGAGNYEQYF. In nucleotides, the CDR3 is TGTGCCAGCAGCTTACTGGGGGCAGGAAACTACGAGCAGTACTTC.